The clone carrying this T cell receptor (beta chain) was picked up a small number of times. Some clones are missing from TCRdb's copy, which holds only in-frame ones; the method was immunoSEQ multiplex PCR. The sample has about 110,000 clones, around 86% seen once. This entry is derived from a study of blood T cell repertoires in COVID-19. Sequenced: peripheral blood. The TCR originated in a middle-aged man with acute or convalescent COVID-19.

The CDR3 DNA follows: TGTGCCAGTAGTAGGGAAAACAGGGTTTATAGCAATCAGCCCCAGCATTTT. Its translation: CASSRENRVYSNQPQHF. V gene TRBV19 combines with J gene TRBJ1-5; a weak D match, TRBD1 (6 bases). This CDR3 region has 17 residues. Trimming shortened V by 4 bases and J by 0 bases, and 16 bases separated the two germline ends. Germline CDR1 is LNHDA and CDR2 is SQIVND (reference sequence). Full variable domain (missing parts from reference TRBV19 and TRBJ1-5): DGGITQSPKYLFRKEGQNVTLSCEQNLNHDAMYWYRQDPGQGLRLIYYSQIVNDFQKGDIAEGYSVSREKKESFPLTVTSAQKNPTAFYLCASSRENRVYSNQPQHFGDGTRLSIL.